These T cell receptor beta chains were read from a single sample in a study of blood T cell repertoires in COVID-19. Profiled with immunoSEQ multiplex PCR; TCRdb holds only in-frame clones, not every one. Among some 150,000 clones listed, roughly 87% were seen once. The source material was PBMCs or T cells enriched from blood (not recorded which). These receptors originate from a human donor with acute COVID-19. The donor label of this sample is uncertain. Both conserved end residues are part of each CDR3. A D gene is named only where the DNA matches it firmly. The listing skips clone size in some rows; elsewhere it reads once, few, many or a size class.

clone size,J gene,V gene,D gene,CDR3 protein,CDR3 DNA
NA,TRBJ1-2,TRBV30,NA,CAGFGGTSYGYTF,TGTGCCGGGTTCGGTGGGACTAGCTATGGCTACACCTTC
NA,TRBJ2-7,TRBV3-1/TRBV3-2,TRBD2,CASSQEGVSAGALEQYF,TGTGCCAGCAGCCAAGAGGGAGTGTCAGCGGGGGCACTCGAGCAGTACTTC
NA,TRBJ1-3,TRBV2,TRBD1,CASSEARGPGNTIYF,TGTGCCAGCAGTGAAGCAAGGGGGCCCGGAAACACCATATATTTT
few,TRBJ1-6,TRBV27,NA,CASRTSSGGRSNSPLHF,TGTGCCAGCAGGACTTCGTCGGGGGGGCGAAGTAATTCACCCCTCCACTTT
NA,TRBJ2-2,TRBV9,TRBD1,CASSGTGGGRTGELFF,TGTGCCAGCAGCGGCACAGGGGGCGGAAGGACCGGGGAGCTGTTTTTT
once,TRBJ1-2,TRBV30,TRBD1,CAWRRTGKFGYTF,TGTGCCTGGAGACGGACAGGGAAGTTCGGCTACACCTTC
NA,TRBJ2-2,TRBV11-3,TRBD1,CASSPSGTGVRSGGELFF,TGTGCCAGCAGCCCTTCAGGGACAGGGGTTAGGAGTGGCGGGGAGCTGTTTTTT
NA,TRBJ2-5,TRBV21-1,NA,CASSKVGGVGETQYF,TGTGCCAGCAGCAAAGTGGGCGGGGTGGGAGAGACCCAGTACTTC
NA,TRBJ1-1,TRBV13,NA,CASSSSGLMNTEAFF,TGTGCCAGCAGCTCCAGCGGACTAATGAACACTGAAGCTTTCTTT
NA,TRBJ2-3,TRBV5-1,TRBD1,CASSLLGGRGRGDTQYF,TGCGCCAGCAGCTTGCTCGGGGGCAGGGGGCGCGGAGATACGCAGTATTTT
few,TRBJ2-5,TRBV7-9,TRBD1,CASIPKMGQGWYQETQYF,TGTGCCAGCATTCCAAAAATGGGACAGGGTTGGTACCAAGAGACCCAGTACTTC
NA,TRBJ1-6,TRBV6-1,TRBD1,CASSEETGFYNSPLHF,TGTGCCAGCAGTGAAGAGACAGGGTTTTATAATTCACCCCTCCACTTT
NA,TRBJ1-2,TRBV3-1/TRBV3-2,TRBD1,CASSQGERQGRYGYTF,TGTGCCAGCAGCCAAGGGGAGCGACAGGGGAGGTATGGCTACACCTTC
NA,TRBJ2-1,TRBV7-2,TRBD2,CASSPARLAGDNEQFF,TGTGCCAGCAGCCCCGCCCGACTAGCGGGGGACAATGAGCAGTTCTTC
once,TRBJ2-7,TRBV10-3,TRBD2,CAINLAGGRNEQYF,TGTGCCATCAATCTAGCGGGGGGAAGGAACGAGCAGTACTTC
NA,TRBJ1-2,TRBV7-8,NA,CASSLQGGDYGYTF,TGTGCCAGCAGCCTACAGGGTGGCGACTATGGCTACACCTTC
NA,TRBJ1-1,TRBV7-8,NA,CASSLVRSNTEAFF,TGTGCCAGCAGCTTAGTACGGTCGAACACTGAAGCTTTCTTT
NA,TRBJ1-2,TRBV5-6,TRBD1,CASSLGQGDGYTF,TGTGCCAGCAGCTTGGGACAGGGTGACGGCTACACCTTC
NA,TRBJ1-1,TRBV7-3,NA,CASSPAQGSKEAFF,TGTGCCAGCAGCCCCGCACAGGGCAGTAAGGAAGCTTTCTTT
NA,TRBJ2-7,TRBV3-1/TRBV3-2,NA,CASSPSVGTTGEQYF,TGTGCCAGCAGCCCATCAGTTGGGACAACGGGTGAGCAGTACTTC
NA,TRBJ2-1,TRBV6-5,NA,CASSPEDWSYNEQFF,TGTGCCAGCAGTCCAGAGGATTGGTCCTACAATGAGCAGTTCTTC
NA,TRBJ2-1,TRBV7-9,TRBD2,CASSPSASAGGQYNEQFF,TGTGCCAGCAGCCCCTCGGCCTCGGCGGGGGGGCAATACAATGAGCAGTTCTTC
once,TRBJ1-2,TRBV5-1,TRBD1,CASSYGQGEYGYTF,TGCGCCAGCAGTTACGGACAGGGAGAGTATGGCTACACCTTC
NA,TRBJ1-5,TRBV7-8,TRBD1,CASSFSDRATYQPQHF,TGTGCCAGCAGCTTTAGCGACAGGGCAACCTATCAGCCCCAGCATTTT
NA,TRBJ1-4,TRBV4-2,TRBD1,CASSQDKGQGSEKLFF,TGTGCCAGCAGCCAAGATAAAGGACAGGGCAGTGAAAAACTGTTTTTT
NA,TRBJ1-2,TRBV4-2,NA,CASSSRQDRWDGYTF,TGTGCCAGCAGCTCTCGACAGGACAGATGGGATGGCTACACCTTC
NA,TRBJ2-3,TRBV20-1,TRBD1,CSASAGQGVTDTQYF,TGCAGTGCTAGTGCGGGACAGGGGGTCACAGATACGCAGTATTTT
NA,TRBJ1-6,TRBV15,NA,CATSGGRRVNSPLHF,TGTGCCACCAGCGGGGGACGGAGGGTCAATTCACCCCTCCACTTT
once,TRBJ2-1,TRBV12-5,TRBD2,CASGPAAGGQRNEQFF,TGTGCTAGTGGTCCCGCTGCGGGGGGGCAGAGAAATGAGCAGTTCTTC
NA,TRBJ1-1,TRBV18,TRBD1,CASSPLIGQGNSNTEAFF,TGTGCCAGCTCACCCCTGATAGGACAGGGGAATAGTAACACTGAAGCTTTCTTT
NA,TRBJ2-5,TRBV6-5,NA,CASSYSNIQETQYF,TGTGCCAGCAGTTACTCGAACATACAAGAGACCCAGTACTTC
NA,TRBJ1-3,TRBV9,NA,CASSVGRGPGGNTIYF,TGTGCCAGCAGCGTAGGTCGAGGGCCGGGTGGAAACACCATATATTTT
NA,TRBJ2-2,TRBV2,TRBD1,CASSIKTGRTGELFF,TGTGCCAGCAGTATTAAGACAGGGCGCACCGGGGAGCTGTTTTTT
NA,TRBJ2-7,TRBV4-1,TRBD2,CASSSTSGVPSEQYF,TGCGCCAGCAGCTCGACTAGCGGGGTCCCGAGTGAGCAGTACTTC
NA,TRBJ2-7,TRBV18,NA,CASSPTGDEQYF,TGTGCCAGCTCACCCACGGGAGACGAGCAGTACTTC
NA,TRBJ2-7,TRBV30,NA,CAWSVTYEQYF,TGTGCCTGGAGTGTCACCTACGAGCAGTACTTC
once,TRBJ2-1,TRBV5-1,NA,CASSLDQRGGLNEQFF,TGCGCCAGCAGCTTGGATCAGAGGGGGGGCCTGAATGAGCAGTTCTTC
NA,TRBJ2-2,TRBV11-2,TRBD2,CASSPTIWEGTGELFF,TGTGCCAGCAGCCCCACGATCTGGGAGGGCACCGGGGAGCTGTTTTTT
NA,TRBJ2-2,TRBV11-3,NA,CASSTTGSTGELFF,TGTGCCAGCAGCACGACCGGGTCCACCGGGGAGCTGTTTTTT
NA,TRBJ2-7,TRBV6-4,NA,CASSDSGDLSYEQYF,TGTGCCAGCAGTGACTCTGGGGACTTATCCTACGAGCAGTACTTC
NA,TRBJ2-3,TRBV9,TRBD2,CASSSGSGGRTDTQYF,TGTGCCAGCAGCTCGGGTAGCGGGGGGCGCACAGATACGCAGTATTTT
NA,TRBJ2-2,TRBV3-1/TRBV3-2,NA,CASSLAGLDTGELFF,TGTGCCAGCAGCCTGGCAGGATTAGACACCGGGGAGCTGTTTTTT
NA,TRBJ2-7,TRBV5-1,TRBD1,CASSPSLTGGYEQYF,TGCGCCAGCAGCCCCTCCCTGACAGGGGGGTACGAGCAGTACTTC
NA,TRBJ2-7,TRBV27,TRBD1,CASSDRDREQYF,TGTGCCAGCAGCGACAGGGACCGGGAACAGTACTTC
NA,TRBJ1-5,TRBV10-1,NA,CASSAGPNQPQHF,TGCGCCAGCAGTGCAGGGCCTAATCAGCCCCAGCATTTT
NA,TRBJ2-5,TRBV7-3,NA,CASSATGGAWETQYF,TGTGCCAGCAGCGCCACAGGGGGGGCCTGGGAGACCCAGTACTTC
NA,TRBJ1-3,TRBV2,TRBD1,CASSLTTGGGNTIYF,TGTGCCAGCAGCTTAACTACAGGGGGTGGAAACACCATATATTTT
NA,TRBJ1-5,TRBV7-2,NA,CASSFGGGGQPQHF,TGTGCCAGCAGCTTTGGGGGAGGGGGTCAGCCCCAGCATTTT
NA,TRBJ2-2,TRBV6-5,NA,CASSSGTTNTGELFF,TGTGCCAGCAGTAGCGGGACAACGAACACCGGGGAGCTGTTTTTT
NA,TRBJ1-1,TRBV6-5,NA,CASTGGDTEAFF,TGTGCCAGCACAGGAGGGGACACTGAAGCTTTCTTT
NA,TRBJ2-3,TRBV30,TRBD2,CAWSGGGPGTDTQYF,TGTGCCTGGAGTGGCGGGGGGCCGGGCACAGATACGCAGTATTTT
NA,TRBJ1-3,TRBV6-5,NA,CASSPDSGNTIYF,TGTGCCAGCAGCCCAGACTCTGGAAACACCATATATTTT
NA,TRBJ1-2,TRBV27,TRBD1,CASSSWDRVPYGYTF,TGTGCCAGCAGTTCTTGGGACAGGGTCCCCTATGGCTACACCTTC
NA,TRBJ2-3,TRBV5-1,NA,CASSLGYSQVDTQYF,TGCGCCAGCAGCTTGGGGTACAGCCAGGTAGATACGCAGTATTTT
few,TRBJ2-2,TRBV30,NA,CAWSRGTGELFF,TGTGCCTGGAGTCGCGGCACCGGGGAGCTGTTTTTT
NA,TRBJ2-3,TRBV18,NA,CASSPGGADTQYF,TGTGCCAGCTCACCCGGAGGCGCAGATACGCAGTATTTT
NA,TRBJ1-1,TRBV2,NA,CASSAINTEAFF,TGTGCCAGCAGTGCTATCAACACTGAAGCTTTCTTT
NA,TRBJ1-2,TRBV21-1,NA,CASSKDRDTFPTNYGYTF,TGTGCCAGCAGCAAAGATCGGGACACCTTCCCTACCAACTATGGCTACACCTTC
NA,TRBJ1-6,TRBV2,NA,CASSDIGGPLHF,TGTGCCAGCAGTGACATTGGGGGGCCCCTCCACTTT